Shown below are 28 T cell receptor beta chains from a single sample sequenced in a study of T cells in Graves' hyperthyroidism and ophthalmopathy. The TCR beta CDR3 regions underwent amplification using RNA transcripts as the source. Initially, a first-round RT-PCR of the TCR CDR3 employed the HTBI primer set. TCRdb redid the calling of the multiplex PCR reads with MiXCR, one entry per CDR3 protein. Here the sample spans about 400,000 distinct CDR3 sequences, around 16% being singletons. What was sequenced was blood. These receptors were taken from a woman aged 18-35 years with Graves' hyperthyroidism that later progressed to Graves' ophthalmopathy.

V is TRBV27 and J is TRBJ2-7; 9 bases are shared with TRBD2. Germline V gene data show CDR1 as MNHEY and CDR2 as SMNVEV (reference sequence). The trim removed 5 bases at V and 7 bases at J, leaving 15 bases unmatched. The CDR3 covers 16 residues. The CDR3 spells CASSPPPAGGPKEQYF. CDR3 coding DNA: TGTGCCAGCAGTCCCCCCCCGGCGGGAGGGCCGAAAGAGCAGTACTTC.

This clonotype was seen many times. The chain is built from TRBV27 and TRBJ2-3, with a possible D match to TRBD2 (5 bases). Trimming removed 3 bases from V and 7 bases from J, with 23 bases in between. The CDR3 spans 17 residues. The germline V gene encodes CDR1 MNHEY and CDR2 SMNVEV (reference sequence). For the CDR3, the DNA is TGTGCCAGCAGTTTGAGGGCAGCGGAAGCGCACAGAAATACGCAGTATTTT. This sequence encodes CASSLRAAEAHRNTQYF.

The gene calls are TRBV29-1 and TRBJ2-7; the match to TRBD2 covers 7 bases. Germline CDR1 is SQVTM and CDR2 is ANQGSEA. The trim removed 4 bases at V and 0 bases at J, leaving 3 bases unmatched. The CDR3 sequence is 13 residues long. In nucleotides, the CDR3 is TGCAGCGTTGTTACTAGCGACTCCTACGAGCAGTACTTC. Its translation is CSVVTSDSYEQYF.

This clonotype was counted ten times or more. The chain uses TRBV7-8 and TRBJ2-3; D is ambiguous. V shed 1 base and J shed 2 bases, with 13 bases lying between them. Germline CDR1 is SGHVS and CDR2 is FQNEAQ. The CDR3 has 16 amino acids. CDR3: CASSLGPSPSTDTQYF. Here the CDR3 DNA reads TGTGCCAGCAGCTTAGGCCCTAGTCCCTCCACAGATACGCAGTATTTT.

V usage is TRBV19 and J usage is TRBJ2-1; TRBD1 is a possible D gene (6 bases). The germline CDR1 and CDR2 sequences are LNHDA and SQIVND (reference sequence). This CDR3 has 13 amino acids. V lost 3 bases, J lost 9 bases, and 12 bases lay in between. CDR3 protein: CASSIAGAGEQFF. DNA of the CDR3: TGTGCCAGTAGTATCGCAGGGGCAGGTGAGCAGTTCTTC.

The CDR3 region has the DNA TGCGCCAGCAGCCTCGGAGGGGGGGCGAGTGAGACCCAGTACTTC. Its translation: CASSLGGGASETQYF. The rearrangement joins TRBV5-1 to TRBJ2-5; tentative D call: TRBD2 (7 bases). The germline V and J ends were trimmed by 4 bases and 5 bases, with 18 bases remaining between them. This CDR3 has 15 amino acids. The germline CDR1 and CDR2 sequences are SGHRS and YFSETQ.

There are a few counts of this clonotype. The J gene is TRBJ2-7, the V gene TRBV27, with 13 bases aligning to TRBD2. The CDR3 runs to 18 residues. From germline, CDR1 is MNHEY and CDR2 SMNVEV (reference sequence). V lost 0 bases to trimming and J lost 0 bases; unmatched junction nucleotides: 5. CDR3 sequence reads: CASSLSLAGGPSSYEQYF. Written as DNA, the CDR3 is TGTGCCAGCAGTTTATCACTAGCGGGAGGGCCGAGCTCCTACGAGCAGTACTTC.

Concerning this clonotype itself: With a much larger clone just one base away, this may be a read error. The DNA for the CDR3 is TGTGCCACCACACAGAGAAAAAATCAGCCCCAGCATTTT. It is translated as CATTQRKNQPQHF. The chain recombines TRBV18 with TRBJ1-5; no reliable D call. The germline V and J ends were trimmed by 10 bases and 4 bases, with 14 bases remaining between them. CDR1 and CDR2 from the germline V gene are KGHSH and LQKENI. The CDR3 has 13 residues.

This clonotype was detected a few times. The chain carries TRBV5-1 and TRBJ2-2; TRBD2 matches 13 bases. Trimming took 5 bases from V and 1 from J; bases not matched to a gene: 5. The CDR3 length is 17 residues. CDR1 and CDR2 (germline): SGHRS, YFSETQ. The CDR3 sequence is CASSQGLAGWNTGELFF. DNA for the CDR3: TGCGCCAGCAGTCAGGGACTAGCGGGATGGAACACCGGGGAGCTGTTTTTT.

The chain carries TRBV6-1 and TRBJ1-6; 7 bases match TRBD1. The CDR3 has 14 residues. Germline-derived CDR1 and CDR2 are MNHNS and SASEGT. Trimming took 6 bases from V and 3 from J; bases not matched to a gene: 2. This CDR3 reads CASRNRGYNSPLHF. Here the CDR3 DNA reads TGTGCCAGCAGAAACAGGGGCTATAATTCACCCCTCCACTTT.

This clonotype was seen more than once but under ten times. The V gene is TRBV2, the J gene TRBJ2-6, with 9 bases lining up with TRBD1. Germline CDR1 and CDR2: SNHLY and FYNNEI. After removal of 6 bases from V and 0 bases from J, the junction contained 12 bases not matched to a gene. CDR3 length: 19 residues. This CDR3 reads CASSVPGQGPSSGANVLTF. The DNA of the CDR3 is TGTGCCAGCAGCGTCCCGGGACAGGGTCCAAGCTCTGGGGCCAACGTCCTGACTTTC. Looking up the rest from reference TRBV2 and TRBJ2-6 gives the full variable domain: EPEVTQTPSHQVTQMGQEVILRCVPISNHLYFYWYRQILGQKVEFLVSFYNNEISEKSEIFDDQFSVERPDGSNFTLKIRSTKLEDSAMYFCASSVPGQGPSSGANVLTFGAGSRLTVL.

This clonotype was observed a handful of times. The chain is built from TRBV24-1 and TRBJ2-1; D call uncertain. The germline V and J ends were trimmed by 0 bases and 6 bases, with 5 bases remaining between them. Per the germline V gene, CDR1 is KGHDR and CDR2 is SFDVKD. The CDR3 contains 13 residues. DNA of the CDR3: TGTGCCACCAGTGATTTGAGTGGCAATGAGCAGTTCTTC. Its protein product is CATSDLSGNEQFF.

The V and J genes are TRBV3-1 and TRBJ2-7; D gene unclear. The CDR3 is 18 residues long. V was clipped by 2 bases and J by 2 bases, with 22 bases between them. Germline CDR1 and CDR2: LGHDT and YNNKEL (reference sequence). The CDR3 is CASSQIGRYLIRAYEQYF. In nucleotides, the CDR3 is TGTGCCAGCAGCCAAATAGGGCGATACCTCATTAGAGCCTACGAGCAGTACTTC.

This clonotype was observed a handful of times. This chain links TRBV19 with TRBJ2-1, with D maybe TRBD2 (6 bases). Trimming took 1 base from V and 7 from J, leaving 17 bases between them. Germline V lookup: CDR1 LNHDA, CDR2 SQIVND (reference sequence). The CDR3 is 16 residues long. The CDR3 nucleotides read TGTGCCAGTAGTATAGGCTCCCGGGAGACAAGGAATGAGCAGTTCTTC. Protein: CASSIGSRETRNEQFF.

There are many counts of this clonotype. The chain has TRBV7-8 and TRBJ2-1, with no clear D. Trimming stripped 2 bases from V and 6 bases from J, with 8 bases between. The germline V gene has CDR1 SGHVS and CDR2 FQNEAQ. This CDR3 has 13 residues. The CDR3 is CASSLQSRNEQFF. CDR3 bases: TGTGCCAGCAGCTTACAGTCCCGCAATGAGCAGTTCTTC.

This clonotype came up many times. This chain connects TRBV12-3 or TRBV12-4 to TRBJ2-3; possible D gene TRBD2, 6 bases. The CDR3 runs to 15 residues. Trimming shortened V by 3 bases and J by 0 bases, and 10 bases separated the two germline ends. In DNA, the CDR3 is TGTGCCAGCAGTTTTAAAAGCGGGAGCACAGATACGCAGTATTTT. It specifies CASSFKSGSTDTQYF.

As for this clonotype: This may come from a read error, since a much larger clone is one base off. The V call is TRBV30, the J call TRBJ2-1, with a weak D call TRBD1 (5 bases). This CDR3 is built from 14 residues. The germline CDR1 and CDR2 sequences are GTSNPN and SVGIG (reference sequence). V was clipped by 1 base and J by 10 bases, with 17 bases between them. CDR3 nucleotide sequence: TGTGCCTGGAGTGCGGTTCCTTCCCCAGGGGAGCAGTTCTTC. It yields the protein CAWSAVPSPGEQFF.

The table lists this clonotype with many counts. This chain joins TRBV29-1 and TRBJ1-1; D is unresolved. Germline V gives CDR1 SQVTM, CDR2 ANQGSEA. V gave up 0 bases and J gave up 1 base, with 15 bases separating them. The CDR3 sequence is 16 residues long. This CDR3 is CSVEDGPETTNTEAFF. The CDR3 nucleotides are TGCAGCGTTGAAGACGGACCAGAGACAACGAACACTGAAGCTTTCTTT. Based on the CDR3 plus reference TRBV29-1 and TRBJ1-1, the full variable domain is SAVISQKPSRDICQRGTSLTIQCQVDSQVTMMFWYRQQPGQSLTLIATANQGSEATYESGFVIDKFPISRPNLTFSTLTVSNMSPEDSSIYLCSVEDGPETTNTEAFFGQGTRLTVV.

This clonotype was detected many times. The J gene is TRBJ2-3, the V gene TRBV20-1; D ambiguous. CDR3 length equals 14 residues. CDR1 is DFQATT, CDR2 SNEGSKA, per germline (reference sequence). Trimming pared 1 base from V and 3 bases from J, leaving 11 bases between. The CDR3 spells CSARVAVGTDTQYF. For the CDR3, the DNA is TGCAGTGCTAGAGTTGCGGTGGGAACAGATACGCAGTATTTT.

This clonotype was detected many times. The chain is built from TRBV28 and TRBJ1-3; D not certain. Germline-derived CDR1 and CDR2 are MDHEN and SYDVKM. The V gene lost 2 bases and the J gene lost 2 bases, with 13 bases spanning the gap. The CDR3 length is 16 residues. CDR3 sequence (DNA): TGTGCCAGCAGTTTACCCGGCCCAGACGCTGGAAACACCATATATTTT. Translation: CASSLPGPDAGNTIYF.

This clonotype was detected a few times. The chain employs TRBV19 and TRBJ2-3, with 11 bases identical to TRBD2. V lost 5 bases and J lost 1; bases outside the gene matches: 8. Germline V gene sequence: CDR1 LNHDA, CDR2 SQIVND (reference sequence). The CDR3 totals 17 residues. The CDR3 sequence is CASSPELLAGGTDTQYF. CDR3 bases: TGTGCCAGTAGTCCCGAACTACTAGCGGGGGGCACAGATACGCAGTATTTT. The full variable domain, its missing parts supplied by reference TRBV19 and TRBJ2-3, is DGGITQSPKYLFRKEGQNVTLSCEQNLNHDAMYWYRQDPGQGLRLIYYSQIVNDFQKGDIAEGYSVSREKKESFPLTVTSAQKNPTAFYLCASSPELLAGGTDTQYFGPGTRLTVL.

This clonotype was counted only a few times. The chain is built from TRBV9 and TRBJ2-1; 7 bases agree with TRBD2. The CDR3 sequence is 15 residues long. Germline V gene data show CDR1 as SGDLS and CDR2 as YYNGEE. The V segment lost 0 bases and the J segment 4 bases; nucleotides outside the gene matches: 4. The CDR3 DNA sequence: TGTGCCAGCAGCGTAGTCAGCGGGGAATACAATGAGCAGTTCTTC. Encoded protein: CASSVVSGEYNEQFF.

The rearrangement uses TRBV7-2 and TRBJ2-7; D remains ambiguous. From germline, CDR1 is SGHTA and CDR2 FQGNSA. This CDR3 is built from 12 residues. Between the trimmed V and J ends, which lost 2 bases and 3 bases, there was a span of 5 bases. The CDR3 spells CASSLTIYEQYF. The CDR3 DNA reads TGTGCCAGCAGCTTAACCATCTACGAGCAGTACTTC.

V is TRBV29-1 and J is TRBJ2-7; 8 bases fit TRBD1. Losses at the gene ends were 7 bases for V and 8 bases for J; bases not matched to a gene: 19. The CDR3 runs 15 residues. CDR1 is SQVTM and CDR2 is ANQGSEA in the germline V gene. In DNA form, the CDR3 reads TGCAGCGCCCAAAGGGGGACAGGTTCAGCCTCACAGCAGTACTTC. Its translation: CSAQRGTGSASQQYF.

This clonotype was recorded at least ten times. The chain couples TRBV6-2 or TRBV6-3 to TRBJ1-2; D might be TRBD1 (5 bases). V dropped 6 bases and J dropped 2 bases, with 19 bases sitting between them. This CDR3 has 16 residues. Germline V gene lookup returns CDR1 MNHEY and CDR2 SVGEGT. This chain's CDR3 is CASSPHSGIGNYGYTF. CDR3 coding DNA: TGTGCCAGCAGCCCGCACTCAGGGATTGGGAACTATGGCTACACCTTC.

In its sample, this clonotype was seen a few times. The J gene is TRBJ2-7, the V gene TRBV5-8; 8 bases line up with TRBD2. Per the germline V gene, CDR1 is SGHTS and CDR2 is YDEGEE. J lost 1 base, V lost 4 bases, and 10 bases had no gene match. This CDR3 is 16 amino acids long. CDR3 sequence reads: CASSPTSGPGSYEQYF. Here the CDR3 DNA reads TGTGCCAGCAGCCCTACTAGCGGCCCAGGATCCTACGAGCAGTACTTC.

The chain combines TRBV28 with TRBJ2-7, with TRBD2 matching 13 bases. There are 14 residues in the CDR3. The germline V gene encodes CDR1 MDHEN and CDR2 SYDVKM. Trimming at V came to 7 bases and at J to 6 bases, leaving 6 bases not matched to a gene. The CDR3 loop reads CASKTSGRGGEQYF. CDR3 nucleotides: TGTGCCAGCAAAACTAGCGGGAGGGGCGGCGAGCAGTACTTC.

The V and J genes are TRBV4-2 and TRBJ1-5; weak D call: TRBD1 (5 bases). Germline CDR1 LGHNA, CDR2 YNFKEQ. This CDR3 contains 14 residues. Trimming took 3 bases from V and 0 from J, leaving 6 bases between them. The CDR3 DNA is TGTGCCAGCAGCCAGGACAATAGCAATCAGCCCCAGCATTTT. It yields the protein CASSQDNSNQPQHF.